This T cell receptor beta chain was sequenced for a study of identical twins. From the 5' RACE reads, TCRdb called clonotypes with MiXCR, one entry per CDR3 protein. Of 1.5 million to 2 million distinct CDR3 sequences detected, around a third appear once; the ten largest clones hold over 0.25%. Sequencing input: cord blood. This TCR was sampled from a newborn girl in good health.

The CDR3 DNA reads as TGTGCCAGCAGTTTAAAACGAGCGGGAGGCCCGGAGACCCAGTACTTC. It translates to CASSLKRAGGPETQYF. The chain carries TRBV12-3 or TRBV12-4 and TRBJ2-5, with 9 nucleotides matching TRBD2. CDR3 size: 16 residues. The V and J ends lost 2 bases and 5 bases, in that order; junction bases with no gene match: 9.